The entry below gives a single TCR beta chain sequence along with its context. The antigen remains unidentified. The data stem from a study of T-cell memory formation after mild COVID-19. Study results and limitations: Contracting CD4+ clones were located mainly in CM and EM, and CD8+ clones in EMRA. Contracting clones from day 15 to 85 showed balanced CD4/CD8; later expanders favored CD4+.

The CDR3 extends over 15 amino acids. Germline CDR1 is SGHNT and CDR2 is YYREEE (reference sequence). Trimming stripped 0 bases from V and 3 bases from J, with 7 bases between. Constant-segment-primed 5'RACE gave TCR alpha and TCR beta cDNA libraries with sample barcodes and UMIs. Using its own MiXCR run on the 5' RACE reads, TCRdb lists one record per CDR3 protein. The sample holds fewer than 450,000 distinct CDR3 sequences, under 25% seen once. This sequence originates from an adult woman who had mild COVID-19 (a few samples of this study predate the infection). Cell type and time point are not known. The chain employs TRBV5-4 and TRBJ2-6; tentative D call: TRBD2 (5 bases). The material sequenced was PBMCs or a T cell subset sorted from them (not recorded which). CDR3 region: CASSLAGNGANVLTF. The CDR3 DNA sequence: TGTGCCAGCAGCTTGGCGGGGAATGGGGCCAACGTCCTGACTTTC.